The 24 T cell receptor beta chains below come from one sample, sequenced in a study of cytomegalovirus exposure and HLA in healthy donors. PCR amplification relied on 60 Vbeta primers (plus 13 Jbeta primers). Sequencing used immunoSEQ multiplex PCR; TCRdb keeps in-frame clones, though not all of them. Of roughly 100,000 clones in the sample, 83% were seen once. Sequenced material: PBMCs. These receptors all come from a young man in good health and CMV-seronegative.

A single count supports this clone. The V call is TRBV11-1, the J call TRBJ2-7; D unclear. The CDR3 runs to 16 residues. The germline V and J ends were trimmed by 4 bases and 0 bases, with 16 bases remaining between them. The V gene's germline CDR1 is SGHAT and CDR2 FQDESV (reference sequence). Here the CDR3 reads CASSSPTFVNSYEQYF. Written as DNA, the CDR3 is TGTGCCAGCAGCTCACCGACTTTTGTAAACTCCTACGAGCAGTACTTC.

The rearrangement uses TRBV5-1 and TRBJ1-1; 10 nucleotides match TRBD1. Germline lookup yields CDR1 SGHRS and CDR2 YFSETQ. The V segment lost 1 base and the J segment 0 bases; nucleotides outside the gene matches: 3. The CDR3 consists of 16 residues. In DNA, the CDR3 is TGCGCCAGCAGCTTGCGACAGGGGGCCGTGAACACTGAAGCTTTCTTT. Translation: CASSLRQGAVNTEAFF.

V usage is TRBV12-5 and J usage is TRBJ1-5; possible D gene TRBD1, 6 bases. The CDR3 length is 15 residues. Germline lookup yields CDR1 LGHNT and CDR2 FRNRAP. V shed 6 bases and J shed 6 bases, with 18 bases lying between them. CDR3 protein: CASGPGTRPGQPQHF. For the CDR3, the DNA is TGTGCTAGTGGCCCTGGGACACGTCCTGGTCAGCCCCAGCATTTT.

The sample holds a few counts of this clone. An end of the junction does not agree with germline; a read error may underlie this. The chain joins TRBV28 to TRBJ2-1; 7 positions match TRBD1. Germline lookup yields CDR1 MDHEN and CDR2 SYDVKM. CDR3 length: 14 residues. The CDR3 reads CASSWGQTYNEHFF. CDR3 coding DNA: TGTGCGAGCAGTTGGGGACAGACCTACAATGAGCACTTCTTC.

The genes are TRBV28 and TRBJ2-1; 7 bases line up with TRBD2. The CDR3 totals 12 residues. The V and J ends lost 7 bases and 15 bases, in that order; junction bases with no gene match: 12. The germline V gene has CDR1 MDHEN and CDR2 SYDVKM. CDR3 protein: CASTRPAGSPFF. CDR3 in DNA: TGTGCCAGCACCCGGCCAGCGGGATCACCGTTCTTC.

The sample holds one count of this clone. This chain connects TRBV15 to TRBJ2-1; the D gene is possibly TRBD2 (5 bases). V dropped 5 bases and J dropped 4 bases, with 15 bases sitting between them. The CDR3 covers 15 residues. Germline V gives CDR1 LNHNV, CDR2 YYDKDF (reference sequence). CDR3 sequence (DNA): TGTGCCACCAGCCCCCGGGCTAGCAGTTACAATGAGCAGTTCTTC. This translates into CATSPRASSYNEQFF.

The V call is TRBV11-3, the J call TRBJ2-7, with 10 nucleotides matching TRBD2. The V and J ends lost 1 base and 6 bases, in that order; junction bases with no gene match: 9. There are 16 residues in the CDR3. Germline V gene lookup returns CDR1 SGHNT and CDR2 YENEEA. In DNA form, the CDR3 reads TGTGCCAGCAGCTTAGCAGGGCTAGCGGGAGCCATCGAGCAGTACTTC. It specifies CASSLAGLAGAIEQYF.

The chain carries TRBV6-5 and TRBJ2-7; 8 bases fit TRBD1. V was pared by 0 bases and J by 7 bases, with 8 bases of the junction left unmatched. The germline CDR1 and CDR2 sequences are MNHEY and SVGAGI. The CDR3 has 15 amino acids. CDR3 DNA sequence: TGTGCCAGCAGTTACTCTAGACAGGGGCCGGGGGAGCAGTACTTC. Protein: CASSYSRQGPGEQYF.

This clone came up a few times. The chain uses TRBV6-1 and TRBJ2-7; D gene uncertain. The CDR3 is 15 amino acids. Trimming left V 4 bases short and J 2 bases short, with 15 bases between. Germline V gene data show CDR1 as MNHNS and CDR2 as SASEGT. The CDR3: CASSVSPVTAYEQYF. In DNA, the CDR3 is TGTGCCAGCAGTGTTTCGCCCGTCACAGCCTACGAGCAGTACTTC.

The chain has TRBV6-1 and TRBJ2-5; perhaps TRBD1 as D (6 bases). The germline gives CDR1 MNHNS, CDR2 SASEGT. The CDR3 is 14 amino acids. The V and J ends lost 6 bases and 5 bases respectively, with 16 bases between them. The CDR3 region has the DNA TGTGCCAGCAGGCGGAGAGGGGGTAAGGAGACCCAGTACTTC. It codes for CASRRRGGKETQYF.

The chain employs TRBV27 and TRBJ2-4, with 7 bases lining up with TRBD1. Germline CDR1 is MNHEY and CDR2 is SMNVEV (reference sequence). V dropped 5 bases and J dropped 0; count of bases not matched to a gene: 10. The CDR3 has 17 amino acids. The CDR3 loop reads CASSPHRDRLAKNIQYF. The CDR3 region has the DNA TGTGCCAGCAGTCCCCACCGGGACAGATTAGCCAAAAACATTCAGTACTTC.

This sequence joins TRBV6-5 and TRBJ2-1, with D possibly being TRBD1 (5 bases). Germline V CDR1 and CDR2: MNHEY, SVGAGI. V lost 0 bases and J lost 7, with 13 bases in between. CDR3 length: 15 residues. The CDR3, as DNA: TGTGCCAGCAGTTACTCGGTGGCAGGGTATAATGAGCAGTTCTTC. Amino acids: CASSYSVAGYNEQFF.

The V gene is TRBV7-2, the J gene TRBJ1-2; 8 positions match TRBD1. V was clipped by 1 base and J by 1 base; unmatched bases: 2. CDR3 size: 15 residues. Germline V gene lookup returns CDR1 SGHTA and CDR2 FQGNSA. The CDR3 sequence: CASSLETGVNYGYTF. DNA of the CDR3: TGTGCCAGCAGCTTAGAGACAGGGGTTAACTATGGCTACACCTTC.

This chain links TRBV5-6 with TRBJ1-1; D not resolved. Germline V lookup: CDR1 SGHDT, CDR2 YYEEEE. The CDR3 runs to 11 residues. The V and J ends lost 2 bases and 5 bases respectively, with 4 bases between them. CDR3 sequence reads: CASSFETEAFF. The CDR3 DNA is TGTGCCAGCAGCTTCGAGACTGAAGCTTTCTTT. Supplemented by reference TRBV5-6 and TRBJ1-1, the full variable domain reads DAGVTQSPTHLIKTRGQQVTLRCSPKSGHDTVSWYQQALGQGPQFIFQYYEEEERQRGNFPDRFSGHQFPNYSSELNVNALLLGDSALYLCASSFETEAFFGQGTRLTVV.

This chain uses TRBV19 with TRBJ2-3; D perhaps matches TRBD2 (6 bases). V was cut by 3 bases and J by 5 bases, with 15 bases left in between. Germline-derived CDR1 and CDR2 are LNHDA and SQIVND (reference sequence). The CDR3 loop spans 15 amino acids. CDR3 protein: CASSMPLLARDTQYF. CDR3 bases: TGTGCCAGTAGTATGCCCCTCCTAGCGCGAGATACGCAGTATTTT.

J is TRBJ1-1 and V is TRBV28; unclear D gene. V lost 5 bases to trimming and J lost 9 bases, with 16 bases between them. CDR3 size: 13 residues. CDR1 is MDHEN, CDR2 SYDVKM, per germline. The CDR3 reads CASSRTTVTKAFF. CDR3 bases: TGTGCCAGCAGTCGAACCACAGTGACAAAAGCTTTCTTT.

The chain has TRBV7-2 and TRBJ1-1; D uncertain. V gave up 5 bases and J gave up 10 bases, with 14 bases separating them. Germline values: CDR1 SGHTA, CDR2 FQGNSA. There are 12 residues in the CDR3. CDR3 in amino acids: CASSPLVERAFF. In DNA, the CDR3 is TGTGCCAGCAGCCCATTGGTAGAGCGAGCTTTCTTT.

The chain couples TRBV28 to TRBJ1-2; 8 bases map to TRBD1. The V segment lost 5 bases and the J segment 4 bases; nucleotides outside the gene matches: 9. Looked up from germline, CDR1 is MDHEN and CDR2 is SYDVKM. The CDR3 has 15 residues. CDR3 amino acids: CASSAGGAGPYGYTF. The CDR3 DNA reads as TGTGCCAGCAGTGCAGGGGGCGCTGGCCCCTATGGCTACACCTTC.

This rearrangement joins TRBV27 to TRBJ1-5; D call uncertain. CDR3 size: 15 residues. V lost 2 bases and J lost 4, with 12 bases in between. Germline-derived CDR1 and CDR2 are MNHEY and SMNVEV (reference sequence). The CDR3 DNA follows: TGTGCCAGCAGTTTAAGCACAGAAGGAAATCAGCCCCAGCATTTT. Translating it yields CASSLSTEGNQPQHF.

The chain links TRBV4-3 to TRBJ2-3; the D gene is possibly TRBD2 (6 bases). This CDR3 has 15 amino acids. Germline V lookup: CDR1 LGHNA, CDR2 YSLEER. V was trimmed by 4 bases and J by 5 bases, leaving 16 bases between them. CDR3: CASSLVGGSGDTQYF. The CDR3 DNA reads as TGCGCCAGCAGCCTGGTCGGGGGAAGTGGAGATACGCAGTATTTT.

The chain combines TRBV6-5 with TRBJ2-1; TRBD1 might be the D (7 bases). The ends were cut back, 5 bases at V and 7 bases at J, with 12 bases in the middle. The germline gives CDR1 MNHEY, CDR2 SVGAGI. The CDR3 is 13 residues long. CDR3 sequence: CASSAGQRNEQFF. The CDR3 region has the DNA TGTGCCAGCAGTGCGGGACAGCGGAATGAGCAGTTCTTC.

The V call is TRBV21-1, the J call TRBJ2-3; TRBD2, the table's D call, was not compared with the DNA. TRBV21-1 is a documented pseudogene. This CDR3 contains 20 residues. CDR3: CASSKNLEGGSGGSTDTQYF. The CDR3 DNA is TGTGCCAGCAGCAAAAATTTAGAGGGCGGGAGTGGGGGGAGCACAGATACGCAGTATTTT.

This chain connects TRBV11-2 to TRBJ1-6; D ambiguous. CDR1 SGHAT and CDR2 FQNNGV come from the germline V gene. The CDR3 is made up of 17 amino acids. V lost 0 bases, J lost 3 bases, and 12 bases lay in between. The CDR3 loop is CASSLDGGRGYNSPLHF. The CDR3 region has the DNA TGTGCCAGCAGCTTAGATGGAGGAAGAGGCTATAATTCACCCCTCCACTTT.

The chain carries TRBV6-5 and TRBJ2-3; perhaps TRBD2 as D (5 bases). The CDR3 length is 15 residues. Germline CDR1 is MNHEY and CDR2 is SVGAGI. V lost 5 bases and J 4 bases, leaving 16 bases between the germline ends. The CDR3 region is CASSPETKGPDTQYF. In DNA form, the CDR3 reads TGTGCCAGCAGTCCCGAGACTAAGGGTCCAGATACGCAGTATTTT.